This T cell receptor (beta chain) is from a study of blood T cell repertoires in COVID-19. Overall study context: Researchers got acute and convalescent COVID-19 samples from the United States, Italy and Spain. T cells, B-cell-depleted T cells, or PBMCs provided the cDNA or gDNA that served as material.

The authors' processing: Amplification with reference gene primers provided the estimates of nucleated cell counts. TCRdb's table, derived via immunoSEQ multiplex PCR, lists solely in-frame clones and lacks some. The V and J calls and clone size come from that table; D and trimming were worked out from the DNA. The sample consists of some 220,000 clones, roughly 88% of them appearing once. CDR1 is MNHEY and CDR2 is SMNVEV in the germline V gene (reference sequence). With 6 bases removed from V and 0 bases from J, the gap between germline ends came to 14 bases. The CDR3 loop spans 15 amino acids. Sequencing was carried out using peripheral blood. The V gene is TRBV27, the J gene TRBJ1-2, with D possibly TRBD1 on 5 matching bases. The TCR sequence derives from a man aged 50-60 years with active or convalescent COVID-19. In DNA form, the CDR3 reads TGTGCCAGCAGCCCCCGGGGACTCCCTAACTATGGCTACACCTTC. Translation: CASSPRGLPNYGYTF.